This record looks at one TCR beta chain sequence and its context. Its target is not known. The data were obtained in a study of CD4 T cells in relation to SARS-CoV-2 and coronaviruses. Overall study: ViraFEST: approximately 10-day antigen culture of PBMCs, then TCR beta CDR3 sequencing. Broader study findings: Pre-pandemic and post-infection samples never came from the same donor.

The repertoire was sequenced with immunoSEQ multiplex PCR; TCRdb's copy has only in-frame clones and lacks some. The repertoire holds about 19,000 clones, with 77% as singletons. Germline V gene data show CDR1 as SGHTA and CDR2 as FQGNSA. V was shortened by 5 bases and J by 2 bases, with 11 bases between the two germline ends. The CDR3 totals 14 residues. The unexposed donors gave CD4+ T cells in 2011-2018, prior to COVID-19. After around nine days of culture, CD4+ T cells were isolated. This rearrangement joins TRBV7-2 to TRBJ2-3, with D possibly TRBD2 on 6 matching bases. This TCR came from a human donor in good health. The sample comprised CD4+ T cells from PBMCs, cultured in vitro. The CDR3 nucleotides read TGTGCCAGCAGCCCGGGACTTAACACAGATACGCAGTATTTT. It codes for CASSPGLNTDTQYF. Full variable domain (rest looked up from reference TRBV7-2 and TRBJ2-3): GAGVSQSPSNKVTEKGKDVELRCDPISGHTALYWYRQSLGQGLEFLIYFQGNSAPDKSGLPSDRFSAERTGGSVSTLTIQRTQQEDSAVYLCASSPGLNTDTQYFGPGTRLTVL.